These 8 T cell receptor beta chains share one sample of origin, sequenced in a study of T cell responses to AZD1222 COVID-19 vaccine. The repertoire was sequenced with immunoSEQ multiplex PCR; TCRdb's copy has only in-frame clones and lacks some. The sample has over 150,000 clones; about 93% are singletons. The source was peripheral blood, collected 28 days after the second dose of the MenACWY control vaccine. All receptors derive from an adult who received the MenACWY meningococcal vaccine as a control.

DNA of the CDR3: TGTGCCAGCAGTGGACAGGGAGGCAATGAGCAGTTCTTC. Translated, it gives CASSGQGGNEQFF. V is TRBV6-4 and J is TRBJ2-1; possibly TRBD1 for D (7 bases). The V end was cut by 4 bases, the J end by 6 bases, with 10 bases between. Germline CDR1 and CDR2: MRHNA and SNTAGT. This CDR3 comprises 13 residues.

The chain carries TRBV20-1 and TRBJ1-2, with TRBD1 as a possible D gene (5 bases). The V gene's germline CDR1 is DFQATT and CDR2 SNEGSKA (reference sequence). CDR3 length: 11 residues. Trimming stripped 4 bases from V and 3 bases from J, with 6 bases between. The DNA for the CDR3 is TGCAGTGCTACGGGGCACTATGGCTACACCTTC. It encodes CSATGHYGYTF.

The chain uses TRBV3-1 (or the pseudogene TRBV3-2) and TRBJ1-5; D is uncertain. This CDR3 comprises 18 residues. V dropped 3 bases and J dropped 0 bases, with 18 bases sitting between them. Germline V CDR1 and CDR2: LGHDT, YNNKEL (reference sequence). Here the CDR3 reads CASSHGRPPPISNQPQHF. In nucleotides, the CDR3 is TGTGCCAGCAGCCATGGCAGGCCACCTCCTATTAGCAATCAGCCCCAGCATTTT.

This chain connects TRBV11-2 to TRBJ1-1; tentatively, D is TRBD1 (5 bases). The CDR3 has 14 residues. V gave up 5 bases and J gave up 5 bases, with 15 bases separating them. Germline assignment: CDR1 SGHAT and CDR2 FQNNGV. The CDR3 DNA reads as TGTGCCAGCAGCGGCAACAATTGGGGGACTGAAGCTTTCTTT. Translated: CASSGNNWGTEAFF.

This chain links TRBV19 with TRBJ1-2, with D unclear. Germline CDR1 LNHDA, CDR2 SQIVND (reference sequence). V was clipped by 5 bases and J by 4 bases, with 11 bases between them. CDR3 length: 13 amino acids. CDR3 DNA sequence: TGTGCCAGTAGTCCCCGGGCCATCTATGGCTACACCTTC. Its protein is CASSPRAIYGYTF.

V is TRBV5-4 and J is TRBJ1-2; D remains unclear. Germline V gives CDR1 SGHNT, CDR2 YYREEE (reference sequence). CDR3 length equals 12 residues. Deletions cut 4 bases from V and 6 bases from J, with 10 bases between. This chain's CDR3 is CASSISRNGYTF. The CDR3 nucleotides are TGTGCCAGCAGCATCAGTAGAAATGGCTACACCTTC. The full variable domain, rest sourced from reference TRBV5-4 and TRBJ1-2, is ETGVTQSPTHLIKTRGQQVTLRCSSQSGHNTVSWYQQALGQGPQFIFQYYREEENGRGNFPPRFSGLQFPNYSSELNVNALELDDSALYLCASSISRNGYTFGSGTRLTVV.

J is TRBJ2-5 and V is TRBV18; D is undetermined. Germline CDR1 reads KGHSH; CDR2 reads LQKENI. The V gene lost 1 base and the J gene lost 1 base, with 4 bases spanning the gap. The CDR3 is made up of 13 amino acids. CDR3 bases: TGTGCCAGCTCACCACTCGCCCAAGAGACCCAGTACTTC. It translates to CASSPLAQETQYF.

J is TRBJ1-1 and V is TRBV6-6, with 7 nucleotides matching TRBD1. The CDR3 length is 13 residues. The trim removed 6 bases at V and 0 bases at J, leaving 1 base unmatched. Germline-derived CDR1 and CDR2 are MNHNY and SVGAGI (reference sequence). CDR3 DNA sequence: TGTGCCAGCAGGGACAGGATGAACACTGAAGCTTTCTTT. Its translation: CASRDRMNTEAFF.